A single sample gave rise to the 9 T cell receptor beta chains below, sequenced in a study of T cells in Graves' hyperthyroidism and ophthalmopathy. TCR beta CDR3 region amplification was performed from RNA transcripts. Primed by the HTBI set, a first-round RT-PCR was run on the TCR CDR3. TCRdb passed the multiplex PCR reads through MiXCR, listing each CDR3 protein once. The data show under 300,000 distinct CDR3 sequences, with approximately 20% seen just once and around two thirds held by the top ten. The sample comprised blood. The receptors come from a man aged 25-45 years with Graves' ophthalmopathy.

The rearrangement links TRBV30 to TRBJ2-2; D might be TRBD1 (6 bases). CDR1 is GTSNPN and CDR2 is SVGIG in the germline V gene (reference sequence). The ends were cut back, 3 bases at V and 2 bases at J, with 10 bases in the middle. CDR3 size: 14 residues. The CDR3 loop reads CAWSGTHNTGELFF. CDR3 nucleotides: TGTGCCTGGAGCGGGACACATAACACCGGGGAGCTGTTTTTT.

The sample holds a few counts of this clonotype. The genes are TRBV7-9 and TRBJ2-7; a weak D match, TRBD1 (5 bases). Trimming removed 5 bases from V and 2 bases from J, with 19 bases in between. The CDR3 contains 16 residues. Germline V lookup: CDR1 SEHNR, CDR2 FQNEAQ (reference sequence). CDR3 loop: CASSPKALTGTYEQYF. CDR3 nucleotides: TGTGCCAGCAGCCCGAAAGCCCTTACAGGCACCTACGAGCAGTACTTC. Using reference TRBV7-9 and TRBJ2-7 for the parts outside the CDR3, the full variable domain is DTGVSQNPRHKITKRGQNVTFRCDPISEHNRLYWYRQTLGQGPEFLTYFQNEAQLEKSRLLSDRFSAERPKGSFSTLEIQRTEQGDSAMYLCASSPKALTGTYEQYFGPGTRLTVT.

This clonotype was seen ten or more times. The gene calls are TRBV11-2 and TRBJ2-3; D unresolved. V was clipped by 5 bases and J by 0 bases, with 15 bases between them. Germline V gene sequence: CDR1 SGHAT, CDR2 FQNNGV. This CDR3 is 16 amino acids long. DNA for the CDR3: TGTGCCAGCAGCCAGACCTCTATGTATAGCACAGATACGCAGTATTTT. It encodes CASSQTSMYSTDTQYF.

V and J are TRBV5-5 and TRBJ2-5, with TRBD2 identical over 11 bases. With 4 bases clipped from V and 5 bases from J, the junction kept 7 bases outside the gene matches. Per germline, CDR1 SGHKS and CDR2 YYEKEE (reference sequence). The CDR3 loop spans 15 amino acids. As DNA, the CDR3 is TGTGCCAGCAGCCACACTAGCGGGAGTGGTGAGACCCAGTACTTC. Its protein is CASSHTSGSGETQYF. Full variable domain (missing parts from reference TRBV5-5 and TRBJ2-5): DAGVTQSPTHLIKTRGQQVTLRCSPISGHKSVSWYQQVLGQGPQFIFQYYEKEERGRGNFPDRFSARQFPNYSSELNVNALLLGDSALYLCASSHTSGSGETQYFGPGTRLLVL.

This clonotype was picked up a small number of times. The chain couples TRBV18 to TRBJ1-1; a weak D match, TRBD1 (5 bases). The CDR3 contains 12 residues. Germline CDR1 is KGHSH and CDR2 is LQKENI. V was clipped by 2 bases and J by 11 bases, with 12 bases between them. The CDR3 loop is CASSPMSTVAFF. As DNA, the CDR3 is TGTGCCAGCTCACCAATGTCGACAGTGGCTTTCTTT.

This clonotype was seen repeatedly, ten times or more. V is TRBV11-3 and J is TRBJ1-1, with no clear D. The CDR3 contains 18 residues. Trimming removed 4 bases at V and 0 bases at J, with 21 bases between. The germline gives CDR1 SGHNT, CDR2 YENEEA. In DNA, the CDR3 is TGTGCCAGCAGCTCCATAGAGGCCAGCCACCCTATGAACACTGAAGCTTTCTTT. Translating gives CASSSIEASHPMNTEAFF.

This clonotype was counted a few times. The V and J genes are TRBV28 and TRBJ2-5, with a possible D match to TRBD2 (6 bases). The CDR3 is made up of 14 amino acids. In germline, CDR1 is MDHEN, CDR2 SYDVKM. With 6 bases removed from V and 5 bases from J, the gap between germline ends came to 16 bases. This chain's CDR3 is CASSPGTAGETQYF. CDR3 bases: TGTGCCAGCAGCCCCGGGACCGCGGGGGAGACCCAGTACTTC.

The chain is built from TRBV6-4 and TRBJ2-7; 9 nucleotides align to TRBD1. Germline V lookup: CDR1 MRHNA, CDR2 SNTAGT. The V and J ends lost 5 bases and 5 bases, in that order; junction bases with no gene match: 13. CDR3 size: 16 residues. The chain's CDR3 is CASSKDRGATTHEQYF. The CDR3 coding sequence is TGTGCCAGCAGTAAGGACAGGGGTGCGACCACCCACGAGCAGTACTTC.

The rearrangement uses TRBV5-1 and TRBJ2-5, with TRBD1 matching 7 bases. Trimming took 4 bases from V and 5 from J; bases not matched to a gene: 8. The V gene's germline CDR1 is SGHRS and CDR2 YFSETQ. The CDR3 totals 14 residues. Written as DNA, the CDR3 is TGCGCCAGCAGCCCCGGGACAGTTTGGGAGACCCAGTACTTC. It specifies CASSPGTVWETQYF.